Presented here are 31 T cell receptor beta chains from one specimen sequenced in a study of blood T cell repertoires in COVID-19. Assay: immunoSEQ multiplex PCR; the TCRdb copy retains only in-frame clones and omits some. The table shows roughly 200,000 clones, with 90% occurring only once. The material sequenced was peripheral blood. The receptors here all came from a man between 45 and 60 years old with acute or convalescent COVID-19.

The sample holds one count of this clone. CDR3 sequence (DNA): TGTGCCATCAGTGAGTCCTCGGGGGGCAGGTATGGCTACACCTTC. Translated: CAISESSGGRYGYTF. This chain uses TRBV10-3 with TRBJ1-2, with TRBD1 as a possible D gene (6 bases). Germline assignment: CDR1 ENHRY and CDR2 SYGVKD. The germline V and J ends were trimmed by 0 bases and 5 bases, with 13 bases remaining between them. This CDR3 is 15 amino acids long.

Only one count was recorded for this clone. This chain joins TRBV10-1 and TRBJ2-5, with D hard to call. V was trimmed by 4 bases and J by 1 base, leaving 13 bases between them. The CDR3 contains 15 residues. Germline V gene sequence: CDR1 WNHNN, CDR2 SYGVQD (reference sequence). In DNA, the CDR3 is TGCGCCAGCAGTGCAACTCCAGCGATCCAAGAGACCCAGTACTTC. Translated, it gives CASSATPAIQETQYF.

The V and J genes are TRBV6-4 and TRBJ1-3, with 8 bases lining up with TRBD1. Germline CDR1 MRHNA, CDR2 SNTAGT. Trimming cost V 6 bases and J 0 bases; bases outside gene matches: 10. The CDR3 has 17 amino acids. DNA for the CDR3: TGTGCCAGCAGCCCCAGACAGGGGCCCAGCTCTGGAAACACCATATATTTT. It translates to CASSPRQGPSSGNTIYF.

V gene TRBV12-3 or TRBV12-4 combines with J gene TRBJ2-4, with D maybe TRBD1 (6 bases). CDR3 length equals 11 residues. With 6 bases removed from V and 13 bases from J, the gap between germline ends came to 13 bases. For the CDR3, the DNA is TGTGCCAGCAGCACCGGGACAAGACAGTACTTC. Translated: CASSTGTRQYF.

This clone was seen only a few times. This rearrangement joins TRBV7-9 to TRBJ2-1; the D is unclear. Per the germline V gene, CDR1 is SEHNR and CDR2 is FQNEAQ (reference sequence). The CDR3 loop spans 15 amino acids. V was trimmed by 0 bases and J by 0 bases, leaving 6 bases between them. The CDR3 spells CASSLAGRSYNEQFF. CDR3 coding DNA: TGTGCCAGCAGCTTAGCGGGCCGCTCCTACAATGAGCAGTTCTTC.

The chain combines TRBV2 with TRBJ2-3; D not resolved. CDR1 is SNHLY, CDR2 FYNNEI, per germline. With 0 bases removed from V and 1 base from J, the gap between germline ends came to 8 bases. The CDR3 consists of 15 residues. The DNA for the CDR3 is TGTGCCAGCAGTGAAGCCTGGCCAGGCACAGATACGCAGTATTTT. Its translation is CASSEAWPGTDTQYF.

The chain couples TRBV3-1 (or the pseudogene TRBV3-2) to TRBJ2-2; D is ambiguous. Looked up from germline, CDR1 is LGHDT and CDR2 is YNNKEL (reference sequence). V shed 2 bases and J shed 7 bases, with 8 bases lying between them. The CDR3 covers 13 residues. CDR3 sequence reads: CASSQLGNGELFF. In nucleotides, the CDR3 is TGTGCCAGCAGCCAACTAGGTAACGGGGAGCTGTTTTTT.

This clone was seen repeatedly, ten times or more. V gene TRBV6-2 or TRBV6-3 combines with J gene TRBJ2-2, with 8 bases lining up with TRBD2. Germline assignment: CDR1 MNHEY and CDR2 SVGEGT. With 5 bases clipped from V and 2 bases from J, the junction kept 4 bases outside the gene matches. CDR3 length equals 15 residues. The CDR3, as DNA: TGTGCCAGCAGTCTGGGACTAGAAAACACCGGGGAGCTGTTTTTT. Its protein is CASSLGLENTGELFF.

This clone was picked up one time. DNA of the CDR3: TGTGCCAGCTCAACCCTAGCGGGGGGGCCAACAGATACGCAGTATTTT. This gives the protein CASSTLAGGPTDTQYF. This chain joins TRBV18 and TRBJ2-3; 12 bases align to TRBD2. V lost 5 bases and J lost 3; bases outside the gene matches: 6. The germline V gene encodes CDR1 KGHSH and CDR2 LQKENI. The CDR3 is 16 amino acids.

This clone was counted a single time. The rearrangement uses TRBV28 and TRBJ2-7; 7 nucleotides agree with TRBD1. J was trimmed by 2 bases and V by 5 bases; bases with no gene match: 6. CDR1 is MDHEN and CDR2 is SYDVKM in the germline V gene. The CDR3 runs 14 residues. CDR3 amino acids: CASSRGGPPYEQYF. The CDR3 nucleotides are TGTGCCAGCAGTAGAGGGGGCCCTCCCTACGAGCAGTACTTC. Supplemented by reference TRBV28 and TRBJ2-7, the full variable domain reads DVKVTQSSRYLVKRTGEKVFLECVQDMDHENMFWYRQDPGLGLRLIYFSYDVKMKEKGDIPEGYSVSREKKERFSLILESASTNQTSMYLCASSRGGPPYEQYFGPGTRLTVT.

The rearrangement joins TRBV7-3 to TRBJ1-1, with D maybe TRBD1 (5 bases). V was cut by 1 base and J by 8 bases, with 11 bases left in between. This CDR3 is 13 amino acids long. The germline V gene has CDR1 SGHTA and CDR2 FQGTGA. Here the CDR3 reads CASSLSAGQEAFF. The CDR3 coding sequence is TGTGCCAGCAGCTTAAGTGCAGGGCAGGAAGCTTTCTTT.

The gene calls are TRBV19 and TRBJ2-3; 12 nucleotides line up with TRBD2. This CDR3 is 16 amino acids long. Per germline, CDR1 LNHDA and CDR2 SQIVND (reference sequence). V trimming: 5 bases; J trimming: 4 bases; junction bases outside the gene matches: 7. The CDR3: CASSRASGGASDTQYF. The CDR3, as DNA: TGTGCCAGTAGTCGCGCTAGCGGGGGGGCCTCAGATACGCAGTATTTT.

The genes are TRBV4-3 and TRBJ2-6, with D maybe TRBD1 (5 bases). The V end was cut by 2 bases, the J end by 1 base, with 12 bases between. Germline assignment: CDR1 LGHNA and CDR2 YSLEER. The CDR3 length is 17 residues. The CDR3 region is CASSQNAQESGANVLTF. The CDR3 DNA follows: TGCGCCAGCAGCCAAAACGCACAGGAATCTGGGGCCAACGTCCTGACTTTC.

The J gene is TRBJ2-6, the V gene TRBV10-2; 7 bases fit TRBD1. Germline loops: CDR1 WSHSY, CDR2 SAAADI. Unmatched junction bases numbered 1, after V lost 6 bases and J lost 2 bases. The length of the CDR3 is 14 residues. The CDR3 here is CASRGTAGANVLTF. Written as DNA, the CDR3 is TGCGCCAGCAGAGGGACAGCTGGGGCCAACGTCCTGACTTTC.

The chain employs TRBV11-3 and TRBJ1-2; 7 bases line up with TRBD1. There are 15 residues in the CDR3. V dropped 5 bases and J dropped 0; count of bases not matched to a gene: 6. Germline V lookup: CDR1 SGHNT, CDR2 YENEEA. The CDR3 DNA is TGTGCCAGCAGCCCACGGACAGGAGCTAACTATGGCTACACCTTC. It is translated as CASSPRTGANYGYTF.

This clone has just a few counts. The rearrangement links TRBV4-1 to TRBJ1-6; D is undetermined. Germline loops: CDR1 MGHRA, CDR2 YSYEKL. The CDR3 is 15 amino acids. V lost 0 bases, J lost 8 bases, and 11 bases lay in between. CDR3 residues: CASSQDLERHSPLHF. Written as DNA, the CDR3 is TGCGCCAGCAGCCAAGATTTGGAGAGGCATTCACCCCTCCACTTT.

CDR3 DNA sequence: TGTGCCAGCAGTGACCAGCGGGGGGGCTACAATGAGCAGTTCTTC. Translation: CASSDQRGGYNEQFF. The J gene is TRBJ2-1, the V gene TRBV6-1; TRBD2 aligns across 10 bases. The V gene's germline CDR1 is MNHNS and CDR2 SASEGT. V lost 3 bases, J lost 3 bases, and 2 bases stayed unmatched. This CDR3 has 15 amino acids.

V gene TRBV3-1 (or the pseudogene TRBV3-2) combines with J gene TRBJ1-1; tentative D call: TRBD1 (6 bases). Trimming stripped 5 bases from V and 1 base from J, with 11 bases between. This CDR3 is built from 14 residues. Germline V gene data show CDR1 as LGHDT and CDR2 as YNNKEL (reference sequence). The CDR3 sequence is CASSLHRENTEAFF. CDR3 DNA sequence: TGTGCCAGCAGCTTACACAGGGAGAACACTGAAGCTTTCTTT.

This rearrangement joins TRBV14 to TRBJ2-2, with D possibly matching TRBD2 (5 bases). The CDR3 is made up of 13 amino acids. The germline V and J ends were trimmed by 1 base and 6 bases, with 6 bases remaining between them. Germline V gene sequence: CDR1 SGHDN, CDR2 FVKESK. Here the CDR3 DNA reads TGTGCCAGCAGCCAAGCGAGGGCCGGGGAGCTGTTTTTT. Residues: CASSQARAGELFF.

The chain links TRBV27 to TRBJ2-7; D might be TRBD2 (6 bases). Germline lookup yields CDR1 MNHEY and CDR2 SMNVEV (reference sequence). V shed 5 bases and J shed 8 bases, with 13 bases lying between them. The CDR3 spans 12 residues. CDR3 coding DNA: TGTGCCAGCAGTGCTGGACTACGCCAGCAGTACTTC. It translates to CASSAGLRQQYF.

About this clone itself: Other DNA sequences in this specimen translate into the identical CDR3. CDR3 in DNA: TGCAGTGCCCCGAGCACAGATACGCAGTATTTT. It yields the protein CSAPSTDTQYF. The chain employs TRBV20-1 and TRBJ2-3; D is uncertain. The CDR3 runs 11 residues. Germline CDR1 is DFQATT and CDR2 is SNEGSKA (reference sequence). V was clipped by 6 bases and J by 0 bases, with 4 bases between them.

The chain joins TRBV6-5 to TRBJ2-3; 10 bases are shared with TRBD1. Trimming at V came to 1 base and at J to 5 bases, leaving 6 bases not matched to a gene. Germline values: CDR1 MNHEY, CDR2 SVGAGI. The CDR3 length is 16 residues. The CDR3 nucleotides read TGTGCCAGCAGTTACTTGACAGGGGGCGCGGGAGATACGCAGTATTTT. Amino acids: CASSYLTGGAGDTQYF.

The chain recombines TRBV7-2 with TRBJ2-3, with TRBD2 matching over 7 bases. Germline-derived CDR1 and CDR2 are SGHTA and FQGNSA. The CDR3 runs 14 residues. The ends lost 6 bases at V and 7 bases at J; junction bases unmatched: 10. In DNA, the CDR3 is TGTGCCAGCAGTCTGGGGGGGTCAGGAAATACGCAGTATTTT. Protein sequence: CASSLGGSGNTQYF.

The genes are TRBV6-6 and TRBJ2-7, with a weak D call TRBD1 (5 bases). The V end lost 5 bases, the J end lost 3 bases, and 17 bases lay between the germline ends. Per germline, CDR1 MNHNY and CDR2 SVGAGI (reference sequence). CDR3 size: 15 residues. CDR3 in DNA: TGTGCCAGCAGTCCCCCCGCAGGGTTATTCTACGAGCAGTACTTC. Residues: CASSPPAGLFYEQYF.

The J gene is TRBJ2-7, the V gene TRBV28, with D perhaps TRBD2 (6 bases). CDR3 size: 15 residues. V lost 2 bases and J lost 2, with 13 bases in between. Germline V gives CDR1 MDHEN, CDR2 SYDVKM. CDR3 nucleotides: TGTGCCAGCAGTTTAAGTCAGGCGGGACCCTACGAGCAGTACTTC. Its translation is CASSLSQAGPYEQYF.

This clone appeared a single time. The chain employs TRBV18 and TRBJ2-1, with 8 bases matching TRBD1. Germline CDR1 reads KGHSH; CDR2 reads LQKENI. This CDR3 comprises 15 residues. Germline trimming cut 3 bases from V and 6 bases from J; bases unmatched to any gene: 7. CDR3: CASSPRDRRGNEQFF. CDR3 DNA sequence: TGTGCCAGCTCACCGCGGGACAGGAGGGGCAATGAGCAGTTCTTC.

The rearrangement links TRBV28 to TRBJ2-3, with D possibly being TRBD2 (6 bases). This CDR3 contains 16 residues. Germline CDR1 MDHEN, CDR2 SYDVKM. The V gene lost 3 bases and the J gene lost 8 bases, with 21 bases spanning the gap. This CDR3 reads CASSFLQGGTQITQYF. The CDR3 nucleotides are TGTGCCAGCAGTTTCCTCCAGGGAGGAACGCAGATTACGCAGTATTTT. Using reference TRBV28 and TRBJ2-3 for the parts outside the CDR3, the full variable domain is DVKVTQSSRYLVKRTGEKVFLECVQDMDHENMFWYRQDPGLGLRLIYFSYDVKMKEKGDIPEGYSVSREKKERFSLILESASTNQTSMYLCASSFLQGGTQITQYFGPGTRLTVL.

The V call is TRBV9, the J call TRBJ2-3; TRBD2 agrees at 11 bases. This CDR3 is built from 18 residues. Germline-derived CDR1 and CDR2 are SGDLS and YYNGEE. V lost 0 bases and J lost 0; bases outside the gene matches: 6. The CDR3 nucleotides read TGTGCCAGCAGCGTAGGGATAGCGGGAGGGCCTAGCACAGATACGCAGTATTTT. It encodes CASSVGIAGGPSTDTQYF.

CDR3 DNA sequence: TGTGCCAGCAGTTACTACAGCGGGGGGGTCTACAATGAGCAGTTCTTC. It yields the protein CASSYYSGGVYNEQFF. The rearrangement joins TRBV6-5 to TRBJ2-1, with 10 bases that match TRBD2. This CDR3 is built from 16 residues. Trimming took 1 base from V and 3 from J; bases not matched to a gene: 3. The germline gives CDR1 MNHEY, CDR2 SVGAGI.

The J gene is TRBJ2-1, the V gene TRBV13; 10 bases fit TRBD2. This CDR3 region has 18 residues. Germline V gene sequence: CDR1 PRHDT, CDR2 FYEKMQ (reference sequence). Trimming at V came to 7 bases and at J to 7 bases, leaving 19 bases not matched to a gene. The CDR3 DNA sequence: TGTGCCAGCACGCTTGCCAACCTGGGAGGTAGCGGGAGGAATGAGCAGTTCTTC. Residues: CASTLANLGGSGRNEQFF. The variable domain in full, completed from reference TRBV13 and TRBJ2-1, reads AAGVIQSPRHLIKEKRETATLKCYPIPRHDTVYWYQQGPGQDPQFLISFYEKMQSDKGSIPDRFSAQQFSDYHSELNMSSLELGDSALYFCASTLANLGGSGRNEQFFGPGTRLTVL.

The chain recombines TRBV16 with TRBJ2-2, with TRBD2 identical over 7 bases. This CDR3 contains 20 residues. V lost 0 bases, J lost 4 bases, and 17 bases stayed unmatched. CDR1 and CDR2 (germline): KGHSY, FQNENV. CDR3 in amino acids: CASSQSGGPQGREVTGELFF. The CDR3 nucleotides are TGTGCCAGCAGCCAATCGGGGGGTCCCCAGGGCCGGGAGGTCACCGGGGAGCTGTTTTTT.